The sequence of this TCR beta chain was determined in a study of T cells after yellow fever vaccination. MiXCR was run by TCRdb on the 5' RACE reads, yielding one entry per CDR3 protein. The repertoire holds just over 250,000 distinct CDR3 sequences, with roughly 5% as singletons. Study-wide results and caveats: Weaker, the secondary response had a peak occurring faster, on day 5 versus 15. Among all clonotypes, a small share was observed in both CD4 and CD8 compartments. Detected again after the booster were most primary-vaccination clones, at 96% CD4 and 70% to 90% CD8.

Note on this clonotype: The target antigen is unknown.

This CDR3 is 13 amino acids long. The germline CDR1 and CDR2 sequences are ENHRY and SYGVKD. V lost 8 bases and J lost 4, with 14 bases in between. The sequence derives from a man younger than 35 who received the YFV17D yellow fever vaccine. The chain has TRBV10-3 and TRBJ1-1; D is possibly TRBD1 (6 bases). The sequencing used CD4+ T cells sorted from PBMCs, collected on the day of the yellow fever booster vaccination. CDR3 nucleotide sequence: TGTGCCATCCTCCAGGGGTCAAGCACTGAAGCTTTCTTT. Translated: CAILQGSSTEAFF.